The text below deals with one TCR beta chain. Its antigen is undetermined. This sample is drawn from a study of a mutant IDH1 vaccine in newly diagnosed glioma. Study-wide context: The initiation of vaccination occurred 4-6 weeks after radiotherapy alone, or with temozolomide cycles. Treated patients showed a male proportion of roughly 62%, a female proportion of 37.5%, and a mean age of about 44 years.

Documented time point: week 47, end of study. All doses held 300 ug of mutant IDH1 20-mer peptide, with topical imiquimod. Each of the donors came in with new WHO grade 3 or 4 astrocytomas that were IDH1-mutant and ATRX-lost. The CDR3 extends over 18 amino acids. Clones were sequenced by immunoSEQ multiplex PCR, and TCRdb holds only the in-frame ones, with some missing. This table has about 94,000 clones, around nine tenths appearing once. The sequencing used PBMCs, collected from a glioma patient whose treatment included an IDH1 peptide vaccine. The chain links TRBV1 to TRBJ2-7; the table names TRBD2, a call not compared with the DNA. TRBV1 is noted as a pseudogene. This receptor was obtained from a woman aged 45-60 years with glioma. In DNA, the CDR3 is TGCACCAACTGGAGGGACAGCAGAACTGACGGGACTAGACGCGAGCAGTACTTC. Translated, it gives CTNWRDSRTDGTRREQYF.